This T cell receptor (beta chain) was sequenced during a study of blood T cell repertoires in COVID-19. On the study more broadly: Donors in the United States, Italy and Spain gave samples during acute or convalescent COVID-19. The cDNA or gDNA used as material had been derived from T cells, B-cell-depleted T cells, or PBMCs.

Per the authors' pipeline: Estimation of nucleated cell counts relied on the amplification of reference gene primers. The data were produced by immunoSEQ multiplex PCR, yet TCRdb's version contains in-frame clones alone and is incomplete. V and J calls and clone size come straight from that table; D and trimming were deduced from the DNA. This sample carries approximately 260,000 clones, approximately 90% of them seen once, and the ten largest clones take approximately 4%. The CDR3 sequence is 19 residues long. V lost 5 bases and J lost 0; bases outside the gene matches: 13. Germline V gives CDR1 SEHNR, CDR2 FQNEAQ (reference sequence).

The TCR originated in a man aged 18 to 35 with active or convalescent COVID-19. Sequencing input: peripheral blood. V gene TRBV7-9 combines with J gene TRBJ2-6, with 7 bases identical to TRBD1. CDR3 protein: CASSQIDRAFYSGANVLTF. DNA of the CDR3: TGTGCCAGCAGCCAAATCGACAGGGCCTTCTACTCTGGGGCCAACGTCCTGACTTTC. Drawing the rest from reference TRBV7-9 and TRBJ2-6, the complete variable domain is DTGVSQNPRHKITKRGQNVTFRCDPISEHNRLYWYRQTLGQGPEFLTYFQNEAQLEKSRLLSDRFSAERPKGSFSTLEIQRTEQGDSAMYLCASSQIDRAFYSGANVLTFGAGSRLTVL.